This passage covers 28 T cell receptor beta chains from one sample sequenced in a study of monozygotic twins with inflammatory bowel disease (dated by TCRdb to about 2019). The receptor library was made with 5' RACE. Sequenced using an Illumina HiSeq 2500. Following reprocessing of the reads by TCRdb, the data hold one row per CDR3 protein sequence and no DNA is available. The sample's table covers a few hundred thousand distinct CDR3 sequences. The ten largest clones add up to approximately 1.5% of the sample. The specimen sequenced was blood. Receptors originate from a human donor with ulcerative colitis or Crohn's disease, or a healthy co-twin of an affected twin (not recorded which).

V usage is TRBV5-1 and J usage is TRBJ2-4; the TRBD1 assignment by TCRdb is unverifiable without DNA. Germline V gene data show CDR1 as SGHRS and CDR2 as YFSETQ. CDR3 length: 15 amino acids. The CDR3 region is CASSLGGAAKNIQYF. The entire variable domain, with the rest obtained from reference TRBV5-1 and TRBJ2-4, is as follows: KAGVTQTPRYLIKTRGQQVTLSCSPISGHRSVSWYQQTPGQGLQFLFEYFSETQRNKGNFPGRFSGRQFSNSRSEMNVSTLELGDSALYLCASSLGGAAKNIQYFGAGTRLSVL.

The chain is built from TRBV3-1 and TRBJ1-1; TCRdb designates TRBD1, a call that cannot be tested without DNA. The CDR3 runs to 13 residues. Germline CDR1 is LGHDT and CDR2 is YNNKEL (reference sequence). This CDR3 reads CASSQLTGGLSFF.

This chain links TRBV12-3 or TRBV12-4 with TRBJ2-6. The CDR3 totals 13 residues. CDR3 residues: CASSPTGANVLTF.

The chain links TRBV2 to TRBJ1-5; TCRdb designates TRBD1, a call that cannot be tested without DNA. This CDR3 contains 15 residues. CDR1 and CDR2 from the germline V gene are SNHLY and FYNNEI. CDR3 loop: CASSGGTVVGEAQHF. Variable domain in full (rest from reference TRBV2 and TRBJ1-5): EPEVTQTPSHQVTQMGQEVILRCVPISNHLYFYWYRQILGQKVEFLVSFYNNEISEKSEIFDDQFSVERPDGSNFTLKIRSTKLEDSAMYFCASSGGTVVGEAQHFGDGTRLSIL.

The chain is built from TRBV25-1 and TRBJ1-2. Germline V gene sequence: CDR1 MGHDK, CDR2 SYGVNS. The CDR3 length is 14 residues. The CDR3 is CASSVMGSYYGYTF.

This sequence joins TRBV7-3 and TRBJ1-1. Looked up from germline, CDR1 is SGHTA and CDR2 is FQGTGA. The CDR3 runs 13 residues. The CDR3 reads CASSSHSNTEAFF.

The chain has TRBV5-1 and TRBJ1-1. The CDR3 sequence is 14 residues long. Germline V gene sequence: CDR1 SGHRS, CDR2 YFSETQ. The CDR3 region is CASSLDGRDTEAFF.

The rearrangement links TRBV5-4 to TRBJ2-5; TCRdb reports TRBD1, a call that lacks DNA to check it against. The length of the CDR3 is 15 residues. CDR1 and CDR2 (germline): SGHNT, YYREEE (reference sequence). This CDR3 is CASSPTGGEEETQYF. The variable domain in full, with the rest retrieved from reference TRBV5-4 and TRBJ2-5, is ETGVTQSPTHLIKTRGQQVTLRCSSQSGHNTVSWYQQALGQGPQFIFQYYREEENGRGNFPPRFSGLQFPNYSSELNVNALELDDSALYLCASSPTGGEEETQYFGPGTRLLVL.

The rearrangement links TRBV7-3 to TRBJ1-1; lacking DNA, the TRBD1 call made by TCRdb goes unchecked. The CDR3 length is 15 residues. Looked up from germline, CDR1 is SGHTA and CDR2 is FQGTGA. This CDR3 is CASSKTGGKNTEAFF. The full variable domain, with the rest looked up from reference TRBV7-3 and TRBJ1-1, is GAGVSQTPSNKVTEKGKYVELRCDPISGHTALYWYRQSLGQGPEFLIYFQGTGAADDSGLPNDRFFAVRPEGSVSTLKIQRTERGDSAVYLCASSKTGGKNTEAFFGQGTRLTVV.

This chain connects TRBV3-1 to TRBJ2-3; absent DNA, TCRdb's TRBD1 call cannot be checked. In germline, CDR1 is LGHDT, CDR2 YNNKEL (reference sequence). CDR3 length: 12 residues. The CDR3 loop is CAGGSMGDTQYF.

CDR3 in amino acids: CSVDGQGLETQYF. The chain links TRBV29-1 to TRBJ2-5; TCRdb reports TRBD1, a call that lacks DNA to check it against. The CDR3 totals 13 residues. Germline CDR1 SQVTM, CDR2 ANQGSEA.

The chain uses TRBV5-1 and TRBJ2-5; TCRdb gives TRBD1 as the D gene, but with no DNA this cannot be confirmed. Germline V gene data show CDR1 as SGHRS and CDR2 as YFSETQ. The CDR3 is made up of 14 amino acids. The CDR3 spells CASTSGRSRETQYF.

The rearrangement links TRBV29-1 to TRBJ2-7; TCRdb calls TRBD1, which cannot be checked without DNA. Germline V gene data show CDR1 as SQVTM and CDR2 as ANQGSEA. The CDR3 extends over 13 amino acids. CDR3 protein: CSVYRGRGYEQYF.

The chain combines TRBV20-1 with TRBJ2-2; TCRdb picks TRBD1, but there is no DNA to check that call. Germline V gene sequence: CDR1 DFQATT, CDR2 SNEGSKA (reference sequence). This CDR3 comprises 14 residues. The CDR3 is CSAGPGGDTGELFF.

The chain recombines TRBV5-4 with TRBJ2-3. CDR1 is SGHNT, CDR2 YYREEE, per germline (reference sequence). There are 14 residues in the CDR3. Here the CDR3 reads CASSLRTSGDTQYF.

The chain uses TRBV5-6 and TRBJ2-5; checking the TCRdb D call of TRBD1 is not possible without DNA. This CDR3 spans 14 amino acids. Germline CDR1 SGHDT, CDR2 YYEEEE. CDR3 loop: CASSFGQIQETQYF.

This chain uses TRBV11-2 with TRBJ1-4. Germline CDR1 reads SGHAT; CDR2 reads FQNNGV. The CDR3 is 13 residues long. The CDR3: CASSLVGQQKLFF.

This rearrangement joins TRBV12-3 or TRBV12-4 to TRBJ1-5; as DNA is missing, the TRBD1 call by TCRdb cannot be tested. The CDR3 loop spans 15 amino acids. CDR3 protein: CASSFRDRVNQPQHF.

V usage is TRBV20-1 and J usage is TRBJ2-2; without DNA, the TCRdb call of TRBD2 cannot be checked. This CDR3 has 13 residues. CDR1 is DFQATT and CDR2 is SNEGSKA in the germline V gene (reference sequence). The CDR3 sequence is CSARTSGTGELFF.

This chain's CDR3 is CASSSGQGRTDTQYF. The chain carries TRBV11-3 and TRBJ2-3; the TRBD1 assignment by TCRdb is unverifiable without DNA. This CDR3 has 15 residues. Germline CDR1 is SGHNT and CDR2 is YENEEA.

The rearrangement links TRBV5-1 to TRBJ1-5; without DNA, the TCRdb call of TRBD1 cannot be checked. CDR3 length: 15 residues. CDR1 SGHRS and CDR2 YFSETQ come from the germline V gene. CDR3 residues: CASSLDAPENQPQHF.

V is TRBV4-1 and J is TRBJ1-6. The germline gives CDR1 MGHRA, CDR2 YSYEKL. The CDR3 loop spans 16 amino acids. CDR3 loop: CASSQPEDGYNSPLHF.

The chain joins TRBV20-1 to TRBJ2-1; TCRdb's D call of TRBD1 is untestable without DNA. The CDR3 consists of 16 residues. Germline V gene data show CDR1 as DFQATT and CDR2 as SNEGSKA (reference sequence). The CDR3 sequence is CSAHDRPGQRNNEQFF.

This chain uses TRBV18 with TRBJ1-2. The CDR3 has 14 residues. The germline V gene has CDR1 KGHSH and CDR2 LQKENI. CDR3 protein: CASSPWDGVYGYTF.

The chain is built from TRBV5-1 and TRBJ1-1; the D gene TCRdb calls, TRBD1, cannot be checked with no DNA. The CDR3 covers 16 residues. Germline assignment: CDR1 SGHRS and CDR2 YFSETQ. The CDR3 here is CASSLATGGPNTEAFF.

The chain links TRBV18 to TRBJ2-7. Germline-derived CDR1 and CDR2 are KGHSH and LQKENI. CDR3 size: 14 residues. Here the CDR3 reads CASSPRPGVYEQYF.

The V and J genes are TRBV7-2 and TRBJ2-7. This CDR3 has 12 residues. Germline CDR1 is SGHTA and CDR2 is FQGNSA. This CDR3 reads CASSLRRSEQYF.

V usage is TRBV3-1 and J usage is TRBJ2-7; TCRdb's D gene call, TRBD1, goes unchecked for lack of DNA. Germline V CDR1 and CDR2: LGHDT, YNNKEL (reference sequence). The CDR3 consists of 15 residues. The CDR3 here is CASSQGRVSSYEQYF.